The next 25 T cell receptor beta chains were all read from a single sample in a study of regulatory T cells in long-lasting Graves disease. This sample's time point: newly diagnosed GD, antithyroid drugs for less than 3 months. Generation of the TCR library employed RNA extracted from PBMCs. Building the TCR beta libraries relied on iRepertoire HTBI primers, and CDR3 regions underwent Arm-PCR. Each CDR3 protein gets one entry after TCRdb re-called the multiplex PCR reads with MiXCR. This table has around 470,000 distinct CDR3 sequences, approximately 14% appearing once. These records were also assigned to another study, of T cells in Graves' hyperthyroidism and ophthalmopathy.

The source was peripheral blood mononuclear cells (PBMCs), collected at new diagnosis, from a patient treated with antithyroid drugs. These receptors came from a woman aged 50 to 60 with Graves disease.

This chain links TRBV5-5 with TRBJ1-2, with D hard to call. CDR1 and CDR2 (germline): SGHKS, YYEKEE (reference sequence). V lost 1 base to trimming and J lost 2 bases, with 12 bases between them. CDR3 length equals 15 residues. The CDR3 protein is CASSLWWVRNYGYTF. The CDR3 DNA reads as TGTGCCAGCAGCTTGTGGTGGGTTAGAAACTATGGCTACACCTTC.

This clonotype has more than one count but fewer than ten. The chain couples TRBV5-1 to TRBJ2-1; perhaps TRBD2 as D (5 bases). Germline V gene lookup returns CDR1 SGHRS and CDR2 YFSETQ. This CDR3 comprises 14 residues. Trimming stripped 0 bases from V and 8 bases from J, with 12 bases between. CDR3 DNA sequence: TGCGCCAGCAGCTTGGTTAGTTGGGGAGATGAGCAGTTCTTC. Translated, it gives CASSLVSWGDEQFF. The full variable domain, in which reference TRBV5-1 and TRBJ2-1 provide the parts outside the CDR3, is KAGVTQTPRYLIKTRGQQVTLSCSPISGHRSVSWYQQTPGQGLQFLFEYFSETQRNKGNFPGRFSGRQFSNSRSEMNVSTLELGDSALYLCASSLVSWGDEQFFGPGTRLTVL.

This clonotype was recorded at least ten times. The gene calls are TRBV11-3 and TRBJ2-7; 9 bases map to TRBD2. CDR3 length: 14 amino acids. CDR1 and CDR2 (germline): SGHNT, YENEEA. The junction had 6 bases not matched to a gene; V was cut back by 3 bases and J by 6 bases. CDR3 protein: CASSFPGLAREQYF. CDR3 in DNA: TGTGCCAGCAGCTTTCCGGGACTAGCTCGCGAGCAGTACTTC.

The chain has TRBV19 and TRBJ1-1; 8 bases fit TRBD1. From germline, CDR1 is LNHDA and CDR2 SQIVND (reference sequence). This CDR3 has 15 amino acids. The junction had 7 bases not matched to a gene; V was cut back by 5 bases and J by 2 bases. The CDR3 loop is CASSSSGQGNTEAFF. DNA for the CDR3: TGTGCCAGTAGTTCCAGCGGACAGGGCAACACTGAAGCTTTCTTT. The whole variable domain, filled in from reference TRBV19 and TRBJ1-1, reads DGGITQSPKYLFRKEGQNVTLSCEQNLNHDAMYWYRQDPGQGLRLIYYSQIVNDFQKGDIAEGYSVSREKKESFPLTVTSAQKNPTAFYLCASSSSGQGNTEAFFGQGTRLTVV.

This clonotype was observed many times. This chain uses TRBV18 with TRBJ2-5, with D tentatively TRBD1 (5 bases). The germline V gene encodes CDR1 KGHSH and CDR2 LQKENI. This CDR3 is 14 amino acids long. Trimming took 0 bases from V and 4 from J, leaving 9 bases between them. The CDR3 region is CASSPPGRAETQYF. The CDR3, as DNA: TGTGCCAGCTCACCACCAGGCAGGGCAGAGACCCAGTACTTC.

This clonotype came up a few times. The chain links TRBV6-5 to TRBJ2-7, with 9 bases aligning to TRBD2. Germline CDR1 reads MNHEY; CDR2 reads SVGAGI. The CDR3 spans 16 residues. The junction had 6 bases not matched to a gene; V was cut back by 0 bases and J by 3 bases. This CDR3 is CASSYSLAGRNYEQYF. As DNA, the CDR3 is TGTGCCAGCAGTTACTCCCTAGCGGGAAGAAACTACGAGCAGTACTTC.

This clonotype was seen repeatedly, ten times or more. J is TRBJ1-1 and V is TRBV27; 9 nucleotides agree with TRBD1. With V trimmed by 8 bases and J by 4 bases, 5 bases remained unmatched. The length of the CDR3 is 13 residues. CDR1 is MNHEY and CDR2 is SMNVEV in the germline V gene (reference sequence). CDR3 DNA sequence: TGTGCCAGCGGACAGGGGATTGGCACTGAAGCTTTCTTT. It is translated as CASGQGIGTEAFF.

This clonotype showed up just a few times. The chain couples TRBV9 to TRBJ1-1; the D gene is possibly TRBD1 (5 bases). CDR3 length: 16 residues. Trimming stripped 0 bases from V and 0 bases from J, with 12 bases between. CDR1 is SGDLS and CDR2 is YYNGEE in the germline V gene. CDR3 sequence (DNA): TGTGCCAGCAGCGTAGGGCCCGAGGGGCTGAACACTGAAGCTTTCTTT. As protein: CASSVGPEGLNTEAFF.

This clonotype was counted ten times or more. The rearrangement uses TRBV28 and TRBJ2-7, with no clear D. Germline CDR1 reads MDHEN; CDR2 reads SYDVKM. Trimming pared 7 bases from V and 0 bases from J, leaving 10 bases between. CDR3 length: 13 residues. CDR3 protein: CASTLTSSYEQYF. The CDR3 nucleotides read TGTGCCAGCACCTTAACCAGCTCCTACGAGCAGTACTTC.

This clonotype occurred many times. The J gene is TRBJ2-5, the V gene TRBV11-2; 8 positions agree with TRBD1. This CDR3 is 15 amino acids long. CDR1 and CDR2 (germline): SGHAT, FQNNGV. Trimming at V came to 5 bases and at J to 2 bases, leaving 7 bases not matched to a gene. The CDR3 sequence is CASSQIRGQQETQYF. The CDR3 nucleotides are TGTGCCAGCAGCCAAATCAGGGGGCAACAAGAGACCCAGTACTTC.

This clonotype was observed a few times. This chain links TRBV5-1 with TRBJ2-2, with D possibly matching TRBD2 (6 bases). With 2 bases removed from V and 1 base from J, the gap between germline ends came to 12 bases. Looked up from germline, CDR1 is SGHRS and CDR2 is YFSETQ. The CDR3 extends over 16 amino acids. The CDR3 DNA reads as TGCGCCAGCAGCTTACGGGGGAGGATGAACACCGGGGAGCTGTTTTTT. It encodes CASSLRGRMNTGELFF.

This clonotype was observed many times. The gene calls are TRBV6-1 and TRBJ2-7; 11 nucleotides agree with TRBD2. The CDR3 length is 15 residues. The trim removed 4 bases at V and 6 bases at J, leaving 8 bases unmatched. Per the germline V gene, CDR1 is MNHNS and CDR2 is SASEGT. The CDR3 bases are TGTGCCAGCAGTGGGACTAGCGGGCCGGCCGGCGAGCAGTACTTC. This translates into CASSGTSGPAGEQYF.

This clonotype was seen many times. The genes are TRBV6-5 and TRBJ2-1; D may be TRBD2 (6 bases). Germline-derived CDR1 and CDR2 are MNHEY and SVGAGI. This CDR3 comprises 17 residues. Trimming took 0 bases from V and 3 from J, leaving 15 bases between them. The CDR3 loop is CASSYSVTGLGYNEQFF. CDR3 sequence (DNA): TGTGCCAGCAGTTACTCGGTTACGGGACTCGGCTACAATGAGCAGTTCTTC.

This clonotype was picked up many times. The V and J genes are TRBV6-1 and TRBJ2-2, with a tentative D call TRBD2 (6 bases). The ends were cut back, 9 bases at V and 4 bases at J, with 15 bases in the middle. The germline V gene has CDR1 MNHNS and CDR2 SASEGT. The length of the CDR3 is 14 residues. The CDR3 coding sequence is TGTGCCAGTCGGGGACTTCCGAGCACCGGGGAGCTGTTTTTT. Translation: CASRGLPSTGELFF.

The table lists this clonotype with many counts. This chain joins TRBV7-8 and TRBJ1-5; no definite D call. Germline-derived CDR1 and CDR2 are SGHVS and FQNEAQ. There are 16 residues in the CDR3. The ends were cut back, 5 bases at V and 1 base at J, with 15 bases in the middle. The chain's CDR3 is CASSPAQTLSNQPQHF. CDR3 nucleotides: TGTGCCAGCAGCCCCGCGCAAACACTCAGCAATCAGCCCCAGCATTTT.

Ten or more counts support this clonotype. The chain carries TRBV27 and TRBJ2-7, with 9 bases matching TRBD1. Trimming removed 10 bases from V and 0 bases from J; junction bases left unmatched: 13. The CDR3 is 16 amino acids. Per the germline V gene, CDR1 is MNHEY and CDR2 is SMNVEV (reference sequence). The CDR3 nucleotides read TGTGCCACCAAACTCACAGGGGGCCGAACCTCCTACGAGCAGTACTTC. Residues: CATKLTGGRTSYEQYF.

About this clonotype itself: A read error may be the cause here, since a much bigger clone is one base away. V and J are TRBV12-3 or TRBV12-4 and TRBJ2-2; unclear D gene. CDR3 length: 11 residues. The DNA for the CDR3 is TGTGCCAGCGGTTTTGCCGGGGAGCTGTTTTTT. It codes for CASGFAGELFF.

This sequence joins TRBV7-8 and TRBJ2-3, with 8 nucleotides matching TRBD1. CDR1 is SGHVS, CDR2 FQNEAQ, per germline. With 1 base clipped from V and 2 bases from J, the junction kept 11 bases outside the gene matches. This CDR3 has 18 residues. The CDR3 DNA is TGTGCCAGCAGCTTAGTCGGCAGGACAGGGAGCCTCACAGATACGCAGTATTTT. It yields the protein CASSLVGRTGSLTDTQYF.

This clonotype was seen only a few times. The V and J genes are TRBV4-2 and TRBJ2-1; D not certain. The CDR3 totals 14 residues. CDR1 is LGHNA, CDR2 YNFKEQ, per germline. Trimming left V 3 bases short and J 5 bases short, with 11 bases between. The CDR3 is CASSQILDNNEQFF. CDR3 sequence (DNA): TGTGCCAGCAGCCAGATCCTAGACAACAATGAGCAGTTCTTC.

To note about this clonotype: This may arise from a read error, as a much more abundant clone is one base away. The V gene is TRBV28, the J gene TRBJ2-7; TRBD1 agrees at 9 bases. Germline CDR1 MDHEN, CDR2 SYDVKM. The CDR3 is 13 amino acids. The CDR3 reads CAGRPQGAGEQYF. Here the CDR3 DNA reads TGTGCCGGCAGACCACAGGGGGCCGGCGAGCAGTACTTC.

The table lists this clonotype with many counts. The chain recombines TRBV24-1 with TRBJ1-2; D is ambiguous. Per the germline V gene, CDR1 is KGHDR and CDR2 is SFDVKD. The CDR3 contains 14 residues. The V gene lost 3 bases and the J gene lost 4 bases, with 11 bases spanning the gap. CDR3 protein: CATSDDREGYGYTF. The CDR3 coding sequence is TGTGCCACCAGTGATGACCGGGAGGGCTATGGCTACACCTTC.

This clonotype was seen ten or more times. The rearrangement links TRBV7-2 to TRBJ1-5; tentative D call: TRBD1 (5 bases). The V end was cut by 5 bases, the J end by 7 bases, with 12 bases between. Germline CDR1 is SGHTA and CDR2 is FQGNSA. This CDR3 is 13 amino acids long. This CDR3 is CASSPSRGQPQHF. For the CDR3, the DNA is TGTGCCAGCAGCCCAAGCCGGGGGCAGCCCCAGCATTTT.

A note on this clonotype: The junction and the germline gene differ at one end; a read error may be behind it. The rearrangement uses TRBV6-1 and TRBJ2-1; D remains unclear. Per germline, CDR1 MNHNS and CDR2 SASEGT. This CDR3 has 11 residues. The CDR3 region is CASSERASQSF. The CDR3 coding sequence is TGTGCCAGCAGTGAACGGGCTTCCCAGTCCTTC.

The rearrangement joins TRBV7-8 to TRBJ1-1; D not certain. V lost 5 bases, J lost 1 base, and 11 bases lay in between. There are 14 residues in the CDR3. Germline CDR1 SGHVS, CDR2 FQNEAQ. This CDR3 is CASSAMDGNTEAFF. The DNA of the CDR3 is TGTGCCAGCAGCGCAATGGACGGGAACACTGAAGCTTTCTTT.

The sample holds many counts of this clonotype. The J gene is TRBJ2-7, the V gene TRBV27; D uncertain. Germline V gene lookup returns CDR1 MNHEY and CDR2 SMNVEV (reference sequence). The V and J ends lost 3 bases and 5 bases respectively, with 8 bases between them. The CDR3 totals 12 residues. The CDR3 DNA sequence: TGTGCCAGCAGTTTTTTGGGGAACGAGCAGTACTTC. Amino acid sequence: CASSFLGNEQYF.